These 25 T cell receptor beta chains share one sample of origin, sequenced in a study of blood T cell repertoires in COVID-19 (dated by TCRdb to about 2020). Libraries were made using the immunoSEQ multiplex PCR assay. The table was pulled from immuneACCESS by TCRdb, which kept in-frame rearrangements only. Such tables lose some clones; where checked, under half of the loss comes from unresolved V genes, and the rest has no known cause. The sample table shows roughly 190,000 clones, and 70% to 90% are seen once. The top ten clonotypes cover 20% to 25% of the sample. The sequencing input was PBMCs or T cells enriched from blood (not recorded which). The receptors derive from a woman in her thirties or forties in a cohort exposed to, infected with or recovered from COVID-19 (not recorded which).

This rearrangement joins TRBV1 to TRBJ2-5; the table gives TRBD2 as D, unverified against the DNA. TRBV1 is a pseudogene segment. This CDR3 has 17 amino acids. DNA of the CDR3: TGCACCAGCAGCCAAGACCCCTCGGCGGGGAGCCAAGAGACCCAGTACTTC. It specifies CTSSQDPSAGSQETQYF.

J is TRBJ2-3 and V is TRBV5-1; TRBD1 agrees at 10 bases. The CDR3 length is 18 residues. Germline lookup yields CDR1 SGHRS and CDR2 YFSETQ. V shed 1 base, J shed 4 bases, and the junction held 12 bases outside the gene matches. The CDR3 region has the DNA TGCGCCAGCAGCTTGAGCTTGGACAGGGGGGTCTTGGCAGATACGCAGTATTTT. Protein: CASSLSLDRGVLADTQYF.

This clone was recorded once. The rearrangement links TRBV5-1 to TRBJ1-4; TRBD1 might be the D (5 bases). This CDR3 comprises 13 residues. V was trimmed by 3 bases and J by 11 bases, leaving 14 bases between them. The V gene's germline CDR1 is SGHRS and CDR2 YFSETQ. The CDR3 DNA reads as TGCGCCAGCAGCTACAATAGCCCAGGGAAACTGTTTTTT. Translating gives CASSYNSPGKLFF.

The V call is TRBV7-8, the J call TRBJ1-1, with D maybe TRBD1 (5 bases). Germline CDR1 SGHVS, CDR2 FQNEAQ. Between the trimmed V and J ends, which lost 5 bases and 4 bases, there was a span of 11 bases. The CDR3 is 13 residues long. The CDR3 DNA reads TGTGCCAGCAGCCGGAGGGGAGGCACTGAAGCTTTCTTT. Amino acid sequence: CASSRRGGTEAFF.

The chain couples TRBV5-1 to TRBJ1-4; weak D call: TRBD1 (6 bases). The V gene's germline CDR1 is SGHRS and CDR2 YFSETQ. Trimming stripped 1 base from V and 8 bases from J, with 12 bases between. The CDR3 runs 14 residues. CDR3 loop: CASSLKGVNEKLFF. The CDR3 region has the DNA TGCGCCAGCAGCTTGAAGGGGGTCAACGAAAAACTGTTTTTT. Complete variable domain (other parts from reference TRBV5-1 and TRBJ1-4): KAGVTQTPRYLIKTRGQQVTLSCSPISGHRSVSWYQQTPGQGLQFLFEYFSETQRNKGNFPGRFSGRQFSNSRSEMNVSTLELGDSALYLCASSLKGVNEKLFFGSGTQLSVL.

This chain connects TRBV10-1 to TRBJ2-5; 10 nucleotides align to TRBD1. V lost 8 bases, J lost 3 bases, and 3 bases stayed unmatched. Germline CDR1 is WNHNN and CDR2 is SYGVQD (reference sequence). The CDR3 runs 13 residues. CDR3 sequence: CASLGTGEETQYF. The DNA of the CDR3 is TGCGCCAGCTTAGGGACAGGGGAAGAGACCCAGTACTTC.

This rearrangement joins TRBV5-5 to TRBJ2-5, with TRBD2 matching 10 bases. Germline CDR1 and CDR2: SGHKS and YYEKEE (reference sequence). The CDR3 contains 17 residues. The trim removed 1 base at V and 1 base at J, leaving 7 bases unmatched. The CDR3 DNA sequence: TGTGCCAGCAGCTTGTGGCCTAGCGGGGGCCTCCAAGAGACCCAGTACTTC. Protein: CASSLWPSGGLQETQYF.

The rearrangement joins TRBV5-8 to TRBJ2-1; TRBD1 matches at 7 bases. Germline V gene data show CDR1 as SGHTS and CDR2 as YDEGEE. The CDR3 spans 16 residues. Unmatched junction bases numbered 14, after V lost 2 bases and J lost 9 bases. The CDR3 sequence is CASSFRVTGVTGEQFF. CDR3 bases: TGTGCCAGCAGCTTCCGGGTCACAGGGGTGACGGGTGAGCAGTTCTTC.

The table lists this clone with a count of one. The V gene is TRBV13, the J gene TRBJ1-2; TRBD1 matches 8 bases. The CDR3 totals 16 residues. V lost 5 bases to trimming and J lost 8 bases; unmatched junction nucleotides: 16. The V gene's germline CDR1 is PRHDT and CDR2 FYEKMQ (reference sequence). CDR3 coding DNA: TGTGCCAGCAGCCAACGCGCCCGGACAGGGTTTGGCGGCTACACCTTC. It specifies CASSQRARTGFGGYTF.

V usage is TRBV7-8 and J usage is TRBJ1-3; D is unclear. CDR1 is SGHVS, CDR2 FQNEAQ, per germline. V gave up 1 base and J gave up 0 bases, with 13 bases separating them. The CDR3 is 17 amino acids. The DNA for the CDR3 is TGTGCCAGCAGCTTAGTTAAGGACTCTCCCTCTGGAAACACCATATATTTT. It encodes CASSLVKDSPSGNTIYF.

The chain is built from TRBV28 and TRBJ1-5, with D possibly TRBD1 on 5 matching bases. The CDR3 consists of 15 residues. V lost 5 bases and J 3 bases, leaving 14 bases between the germline ends. Germline V gene sequence: CDR1 MDHEN, CDR2 SYDVKM. Here the CDR3 DNA reads TGTGCCAGCAGTGAGTTAGACAGTAACAATCAGCCCCAGCATTTT. Protein product: CASSELDSNNQPQHF.

To note about this clone: Other DNA sequences of this sample code for an identical CDR3. This chain connects TRBV5-1 to TRBJ2-5; tentative D call: TRBD1 (5 bases). Trimming took off 1 base at V and 4 bases at J, with 5 bases between the two ends. Germline lookup yields CDR1 SGHRS and CDR2 YFSETQ. The CDR3 sequence is 12 residues long. The CDR3: CASSLRGETQYF. In DNA, the CDR3 is TGCGCCAGCAGCTTGAGGGGAGAGACCCAGTACTTC.

The chain recombines TRBV10-1 with TRBJ2-4; D might be TRBD1 (6 bases). The CDR3 length is 14 residues. V lost 2 bases and J lost 6, with 11 bases in between. CDR1 is WNHNN and CDR2 is SYGVQD in the germline V gene (reference sequence). CDR3 residues: CASSEKDSLNIQYF. The DNA of the CDR3 is TGCGCCAGCAGTGAGAAGGACAGCTTAAACATTCAGTACTTC.

The gene calls are TRBV7-2 and TRBJ2-3; 7 nucleotides align to TRBD2. The length of the CDR3 is 18 residues. The V and J ends lost 5 bases and 1 base, in that order; junction bases with no gene match: 15. CDR1 SGHTA and CDR2 FQGNSA come from the germline V gene. The CDR3 sequence is CASSLRRGRAAGTDTQYF. For the CDR3, the DNA is TGTGCCAGCAGCCTCCGGCGAGGGAGGGCCGCAGGCACAGATACGCAGTATTTT.

The CDR3 coding sequence is TGTGCCAGCAGCTTACGGTCTCAGGGCAATCAGCCCCAGCATTTT. Amino acids: CASSLRSQGNQPQHF. The chain combines TRBV27 with TRBJ1-5; no definite D call. Germline V gives CDR1 MNHEY, CDR2 SMNVEV (reference sequence). Trimming pared 6 bases from V and 2 bases from J, leaving 14 bases between. The CDR3 totals 15 residues.

The V gene is TRBV11-2, the J gene TRBJ2-3; D perhaps matches TRBD1 (5 bases). This CDR3 has 14 amino acids. Trimming pared 3 bases from V and 4 bases from J, leaving 11 bases between. Per germline, CDR1 SGHAT and CDR2 FQNNGV. DNA for the CDR3: TGTGCCAGCAGCTTTAGACAGACCTCAGATACGCAGTATTTT. Amino acid sequence: CASSFRQTSDTQYF.

The genes are TRBV5-1 and TRBJ2-2, with no clear D. CDR1 and CDR2 (germline): SGHRS, YFSETQ. Between the trimmed V and J ends, which lost 2 bases and 6 bases, there was a span of 2 bases. This CDR3 has 11 amino acids. The DNA of the CDR3 is TGCGCCAGCAGCTTCGCCGGGGAGCTGTTTTTT. It is translated as CASSFAGELFF.

The chain carries TRBV4-1 and TRBJ1-1; D is unresolved. Germline CDR1 is MGHRA and CDR2 is YSYEKL. The V end lost 4 bases, the J end lost 1 base, and 10 bases lay between the germline ends. The CDR3 is 14 residues long. CDR3 protein: CASSRSGSNTEAFF. Here the CDR3 DNA reads TGCGCCAGCAGCCGCAGCGGATCGAACACTGAAGCTTTCTTT.

This clone turned up a few times. V usage is TRBV19 and J usage is TRBJ2-1; 8 positions agree with TRBD1. Trimming took 5 bases from V and 6 from J; bases not matched to a gene: 6. Germline assignment: CDR1 LNHDA and CDR2 SQIVND (reference sequence). CDR3 length: 14 residues. CDR3 DNA: TGTGCCAGTAGTGAACAGGGGGTGGGCAATGAGCAGTTCTTC. Its protein product is CASSEQGVGNEQFF.

This chain joins TRBV6-2 or TRBV6-3 and TRBJ2-7; 13 bases fit TRBD2. Germline V gene data show CDR1 as MNHEY and CDR2 as SVGEGT. This CDR3 is built from 17 residues. V was pared by 0 bases and J by 0 bases, with 2 bases of the junction left unmatched. In DNA form, the CDR3 reads TGTGCCAGCAGTTACTCGACTAGCGGGGGGAGCTCCTACGAGCAGTACTTC. Its translation: CASSYSTSGGSSYEQYF.

This chain uses TRBV4-2 with TRBJ2-3; 8 nucleotides line up with TRBD2. The germline CDR1 and CDR2 sequences are LGHNA and YNFKEQ. The J segment lost 4 bases and the V segment lost 0 bases, leaving 6 bases of the junction unmatched. There are 16 residues in the CDR3. This CDR3 is CASSQEVGRGADTQYF. In nucleotides, the CDR3 is TGTGCCAGCAGCCAAGAAGTAGGGCGGGGGGCAGATACGCAGTATTTT.

This sequence joins TRBV9 and TRBJ1-2, with 12 bases matching TRBD1. Trimming took 4 bases from V and 7 from J; bases not matched to a gene: 14. Germline lookup yields CDR1 SGDLS and CDR2 YYNGEE. The CDR3 runs to 17 residues. The CDR3 sequence is CASSSDPRDRGPFGYTF. The CDR3, as DNA: TGTGCCAGCAGCTCTGACCCCCGGGACAGGGGGCCTTTTGGCTACACCTTC.

The chain has TRBV7-2 and TRBJ1-1; D ambiguous. CDR3 length: 15 amino acids. The V end was cut by 0 bases, the J end by 5 bases, with 13 bases between. Germline CDR1 SGHTA, CDR2 FQGNSA. In DNA, the CDR3 is TGTGCCAGCAGCTTAGCGATCGGGTCTCGAACTGAAGCTTTCTTT. It is translated as CASSLAIGSRTEAFF.

J is TRBJ2-7 and V is TRBV10-3; D is undetermined. V was cut by 0 bases and J by 3 bases, with 9 bases left in between. The CDR3 extends over 14 amino acids. Germline values: CDR1 ENHRY, CDR2 SYGVKD. The CDR3 bases are TGTGCCATCAGTGAGTCGGGCCTGGGCTACGAGCAGTACTTC. Its translation is CAISESGLGYEQYF.

V is TRBV27 and J is TRBJ1-6, with TRBD1 as a possible D gene (6 bases). Germline CDR1 MNHEY, CDR2 SMNVEV (reference sequence). The germline V and J ends were trimmed by 6 bases and 11 bases, with 11 bases remaining between them. The CDR3 is 12 residues long. As DNA, the CDR3 is TGTGCCAGCAGAAGGGGGGGAACACCCCTCCACTTT. Encoded protein: CASRRGGTPLHF.